This T cell receptor (beta chain) was sequenced during a study of metastatic and nonmetastatic thyroid tumors (dated by TCRdb to 2020 to 2021). As for the study more broadly: Repertoires were compared across peripheral blood and tumor or nodule tissue samples from malignant and benign thyroid patients. Study-level results and caveats: TCR beta diversity was reported as significantly higher in malignant tumors than in benign nodules, in both blood and tumor samples.

This clone was seen repeatedly, ten times or more. It has no known antigen specificity. No qualities accompany the bases; no much larger clone lies one base away. No treatment had been received by any patient before thyroid surgery. The study retrospectively analysed patient clinical samples collected from about 2011 to 2018 using T-cell receptor beta sequencing. The library was produced with PCR. The sequencer listed for this sample is Illumina HiSeq 4000. The TCR beta-chain CDR3 region of each patient was profiled by high-throughput sequencing. In the source study's methods: The researchers built a classifier to tell apart papillary thyroid cancer patients with distant metastasis, based on CDR3 differences among clinicopathological groups. The Shannon index was used to measure repertoire diversity, and the Morisita-Horn index was used to measure how similar tumor and blood repertoires were. The raw public data were reprocessed by TCRdb itself: fastp quality trimming at Q25, MiXCR clonotype calling, in-frame beta chains only. The V and J calls were determined by TCRdb, not by the authors. The table for this sample lists approximately 31,000 clones; 18% of them were counted only once. Of the sample, roughly a tenth is held by the ten largest clones.

A distance of 6 bases separates the germline ends of V and J, which lose 0 bases and 5 bases respectively. The cysteine opens and the phenylalanine closes a CDR3 of 13 amino acids. Only the CDR3 region is kept as DNA, spanning 39 bases read in frame from base 1. The CDR1 and CDR2 encoded by the germline V gene are SGHRS and YFSETQ. This TCR was sampled from a female donor with papillary thyroid cancer or a benign thyroid nodule (not recorded which). Some clones in this sample may be carry-over from other donors' samples. Sequenced: blood. Recombination connected TRBV5-1 to TRBJ2-1; the D gene cannot be named for sure. The CDR3 protein: CASSLDYNNEQFF. The base sequence is TGCGCCAGCAGCTTGGACTACAACAATGAGCAGTTCTTC.